This T cell receptor beta chain derives from a study of cytomegalovirus exposure and HLA in healthy donors. In the PCR, 60 Vbeta and 13 Jbeta primers were used. Sequencing was performed with immunoSEQ multiplex PCR; in TCRdb, only in-frame clones are kept and a portion is missing. The sample has 90,000 to 120,000 clones; around 82% are singletons. This CDR3 region has 16 residues. Germline V gene data show CDR1 as KGHSH and CDR2 as LQKENI. V shed 3 bases, J shed 2 bases, and the junction held 6 bases outside the gene matches. Sequences were obtained from PBMCs. This chain links TRBV18 with TRBJ1-2; 10 nucleotides match TRBD1. The source is a woman between 50 and 59 years old in good health and CMV-seropositive. The chain's CDR3 is CASSPGTGEQNYGYTF. In nucleotides, the CDR3 is TGTGCCAGCTCACCGGGGACAGGGGAGCAAAACTATGGCTACACCTTC.